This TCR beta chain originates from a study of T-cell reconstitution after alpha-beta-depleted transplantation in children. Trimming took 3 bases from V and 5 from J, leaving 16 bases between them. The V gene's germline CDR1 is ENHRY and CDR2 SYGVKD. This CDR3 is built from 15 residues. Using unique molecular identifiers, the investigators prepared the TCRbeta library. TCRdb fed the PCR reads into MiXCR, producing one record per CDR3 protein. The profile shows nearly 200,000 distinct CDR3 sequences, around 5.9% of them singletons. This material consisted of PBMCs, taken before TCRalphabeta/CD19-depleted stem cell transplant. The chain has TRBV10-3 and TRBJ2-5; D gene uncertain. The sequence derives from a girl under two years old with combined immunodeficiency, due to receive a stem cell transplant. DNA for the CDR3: TGTGCCATCAGTGACTCAAGGGAATCGGAGGAGACCCAGTACTTC. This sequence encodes CAISDSRESEETQYF.